This T cell receptor beta chain was sequenced in a study of cytomegalovirus exposure and HLA in healthy donors. PCR was performed using 60 Vbeta and 13 Jbeta primers. Libraries were prepared by immunoSEQ multiplex PCR; TCRdb keeps only in-frame clonotypes and omits some of them. The sample lists fewer than 140,000 clones; about 71% were seen once. Overall study findings and caveats: Further analysis was carried out later, and it showed several of the most significant clusters appearing linked to common viral pathogens.

Regarding this clone: Its antigen is not identified.

The CDR3 contains 15 residues. The ends were cut back, 2 bases at V and 3 bases at J, with 10 bases in the middle. Germline values: CDR1 MDHEN, CDR2 SYDVKM. The sequencing input was PBMCs. This clonotype was sampled from a boy aged 5-17 years in good health and CMV-seronegative. This sequence joins TRBV28 and TRBJ2-2; D uncertain. This CDR3 reads CASSLLVRDTGELFF. Written as DNA, the CDR3 is TGTGCCAGCAGTTTACTGGTACGGGACACCGGGGAGCTGTTTTTT.